This T cell receptor (beta chain) was captured by sequencing in a study of blood T cells in healthy people across ages. Using a J-beta primer mix together with a sample-barcoded 5' primer, a second PCR was run for roughly 7 to 11 cycles. TCRdb reprocessed the 5' RACE reads with MiXCR, giving one entry per CDR3 protein. The sample has about 380,000 distinct CDR3 sequences; 52% are singletons. The trim removed 1 base at V and 3 bases at J, leaving 3 bases unmatched. The CDR3 is 17 residues long. CDR1 and CDR2 (germline): SGHAT, FQNNGV. V usage is TRBV11-2 and J usage is TRBJ2-5; 15 bases are shared with TRBD2. Sequenced sample: blood. The sequence was obtained from a man in his sixties in good health. The CDR3 DNA reads TGTGCCAGCAGCTTAGGGGGACTAGCGGGAGGAAAAGAGACCCAGTACTTC. It codes for CASSLGGLAGGKETQYF.